The 15 T cell receptor beta chains in this list originate from one sample, sequenced in a study of synovial regulatory T cells in juvenile arthritis. The data were produced by immunoSEQ multiplex PCR, yet TCRdb's version contains in-frame clones alone and is incomplete. The data show several hundred clones, and the top ten clones hold under 4.5%. Findings and limits, study-wide: TCR diversity was lower in inflammation-associated blood Treg cells than in other blood Treg cells.

What these receptors recognize is not known. The sequenced sample consisted of Treg cells from blood. The subset is: HLA-DR+ inflammation-associated blood Treg cells. The source of these receptors is a donor aged 2-35 years with juvenile idiopathic arthritis.

This clone counts as large by frequency. This chain links TRBV19 with TRBJ1-4; checking the TCRdb D call of TRBD1 is not possible without DNA. This CDR3 is built from 15 residues. Only the protein is available. CDR1 and CDR2 (germline): LNHDA, SQIVND (reference sequence). The CDR3 reads CASSIARGTNEKLFF.

This clone is large by frequency. The rearrangement joins TRBV10-3 to TRBJ2-7; checking the TCRdb D call of TRBD1 is not possible without DNA. The germline V gene has CDR1 ENHRY and CDR2 SYGVKD. The CDR3 contains 16 residues. No DNA sequence is on record. The CDR3 spells CAISPGQASIPYEQYF.

Its frequency marks this clone as large (0.1 to 1%). This chain links TRBV28 with TRBJ2-2. This CDR3 contains 15 residues. A DNA sequence was not provided. Germline V gives CDR1 MDHEN, CDR2 SYDVKM. CDR3: CASSLPPGPTGELFF.

Its frequency marks this clone as large (0.1 to 1%). This chain joins TRBV19 and TRBJ2-1; there is no DNA to check the TCRdb D call of TRBD2. Germline loops: CDR1 LNHDA, CDR2 SQIVND (reference sequence). This CDR3 has 17 residues. The record lacks a DNA sequence. The CDR3 here is CASSKTLRLAGYNEQFF.

This clone ranks as large in terms of frequency. The gene calls are TRBV7-2 and TRBJ2-5; checking the TCRdb D call of TRBD2 is not possible without DNA. The CDR3 runs 16 residues. The DNA is unrecorded. The germline V gene has CDR1 SGHTA and CDR2 FQGNSA. The CDR3 spells CASSSRFWGGQETQYF.

Judged by frequency, this clone is large. V gene TRBV6-6 combines with J gene TRBJ1-5; checking the TCRdb D call of TRBD1 is not possible without DNA. CDR3 size: 13 residues. No DNA sequence is on record. In germline, CDR1 is MNHNY, CDR2 SVGAGI (reference sequence). Here the CDR3 reads CASSYLQGQPQHF.

This clone registers large by frequency. The chain carries TRBV7-9 and TRBJ1-2; absent DNA, TCRdb's TRBD1 call cannot be checked. Per germline, CDR1 SEHNR and CDR2 FQNEAQ (reference sequence). This CDR3 contains 14 residues. A DNA sequence was not provided. The CDR3: CASSYGQGAYGYTF.

This clone ranks as large in terms of frequency. V gene TRBV30 combines with J gene TRBJ2-2. In germline, CDR1 is GTSNPN, CDR2 SVGIG (reference sequence). The CDR3 has 12 residues. DNA for this receptor is not on file. The CDR3 here is CAWRHSQGELFF.

This clone is labeled large (0.1 to 1%) based on frequency. CDR3 amino acids: CASSLGQVNQPQHF. The chain uses TRBV11-3 and TRBJ1-5; checking the TCRdb D call of TRBD1 is not possible without DNA. Per the germline V gene, CDR1 is SGHNT and CDR2 is YENEEA. The CDR3 extends over 14 amino acids. This entry has no DNA.

This clone is identified as large (0.1 to 1%) from frequency. The chain links TRBV7-8 to TRBJ2-2. This CDR3 spans 12 amino acids. The entry carries no DNA sequence. Germline V gene data show CDR1 as SGHVS and CDR2 as FQNEAQ. The CDR3 spells CASSRAPGELFF.

This clone registers large by frequency. The rearrangement links TRBV12-1 to TRBJ2-6. TRBV12-1 represents a pseudogene. There are 18 residues in the CDR3. The DNA is unrecorded. The CDR3 spells CASSEGPIGQSRANVLTF.

This clone registers large by frequency. The V gene is TRBV2, the J gene TRBJ1-3; the D call from TCRdb, TRBD1, cannot be confirmed without DNA. CDR3 length: 15 amino acids. No DNA appears here. Germline V gene lookup returns CDR1 SNHLY and CDR2 FYNNEI. CDR3 region: CASRQTGGLRNTIYF.

This clone is deemed large by its frequency. The chain has TRBV5-1 and TRBJ1-2; as DNA is missing, the TRBD1 call by TCRdb cannot be tested. Looked up from germline, CDR1 is SGHRS and CDR2 is YFSETQ. CDR3 length: 13 residues. This entry has no DNA. CDR3 loop: CASSLGQGIGYTF.

This clone is classed as large by frequency. V is TRBV4-2 and J is TRBJ1-1. The CDR3 spans 16 residues. Nucleotide data are not available. Germline CDR1 reads LGHNA; CDR2 reads YNFKEQ. CDR3 in amino acids: CASSRATELLNTEAFF.

This clone is deemed large by its frequency. The chain recombines TRBV20-1 with TRBJ1-1; the TCRdb D gene call, TRBD1, has no DNA to confirm it. The germline V gene encodes CDR1 DFQATT and CDR2 SNEGSKA (reference sequence). The CDR3 is made up of 9 amino acids. DNA is not on record. The CDR3 sequence: CSADKGAFF.